The 10 T cell receptor beta chains in this list originate from one sample, sequenced in a study of blood T cell repertoires in COVID-19. Only in-frame clones appear in the TCRdb table, and some are missing; sequencing was by immunoSEQ multiplex PCR. The table lists about 87,000 clones, 86% of them singletons, with 20% to 30% in the top ten. Material: peripheral blood. These receptors were obtained from a human donor in a cohort sampled during active COVID-19.

The rearrangement links TRBV5-6 to TRBJ2-7, with TRBD2 as a possible D gene (7 bases). The CDR3 length is 14 residues. V was trimmed by 5 bases and J by 4 bases, leaving 16 bases between them. CDR1 and CDR2 from the germline V gene are SGHDT and YYEEEE. CDR3 coding DNA: TGTGCCAGCAGTCTAGGGGGGGACTTTTACGAGCAGTACTTC. As protein: CASSLGGDFYEQYF.

This chain uses TRBV4-3 with TRBJ1-1; possibly TRBD1 for D (5 bases). The germline gives CDR1 LGHNA, CDR2 YSLEER. This CDR3 contains 13 residues. V lost 6 bases and J lost 7, with 15 bases in between. CDR3 residues: CASSPEPRGEAFF. As DNA, the CDR3 is TGCGCCAGCAGTCCGGAACCTAGGGGTGAAGCTTTCTTT.

The genes are TRBV7-2 and TRBJ2-6; 8 bases agree with TRBD1. The CDR3 loop spans 15 amino acids. Looked up from germline, CDR1 is SGHTA and CDR2 is FQGNSA. For the CDR3, the DNA is TGTGCGGAAGACAGGGGTTACTCTGGGGCCAACGTCCTGACTTTC. Protein: CAEDRGYSGANVLTF.

This clone was counted ten times or more. The chain links TRBV4-1 to TRBJ2-7; 10 nucleotides line up with TRBD2. The CDR3 has 15 residues. The germline gives CDR1 MGHRA, CDR2 YSYEKL. Trimming removed 1 base from V and 4 bases from J; junction bases left unmatched: 4. The CDR3 DNA sequence: TGCGCCAGCAGCCAAGTATCTAGCGGGAGTTACGAGCAGTACTTC. Protein: CASSQVSSGSYEQYF.

This chain joins TRBV9 and TRBJ1-2; D is uncertain. Germline V gene data show CDR1 as SGDLS and CDR2 as YYNGEE. This CDR3 is 12 amino acids long. Trimming pared 5 bases from V and 2 bases from J, leaving 7 bases between. Here the CDR3 reads CASRTVNYGYTF. CDR3 sequence (DNA): TGTGCCAGCAGAACAGTGAACTATGGCTACACCTTC. Full variable domain (missing parts from reference TRBV9 and TRBJ1-2): DSGVTQTPKHLITATGQRVTLRCSPRSGDLSVYWYQQSLDQGLQFLIQYYNGEERAKGNILERFSAQQFPDLHSELNLSSLELGDSALYFCASRTVNYGYTFGSGTRLTVV.

Only a few counts were recorded for this clone. The chain joins TRBV19 to TRBJ2-7; weak D call: TRBD2 (5 bases). CDR1 LNHDA and CDR2 SQIVND come from the germline V gene (reference sequence). V was pared by 7 bases and J by 3 bases, with 19 bases between. The CDR3 spans 15 residues. The CDR3 is CASTPGRGMSYEQYF. The CDR3 DNA reads as TGTGCCAGTACCCCTGGTCGGGGAATGAGCTACGAGCAGTACTTC.

This chain uses TRBV7-9 with TRBJ2-3; 15 bases are shared with TRBD2. CDR1 and CDR2 (germline): SEHNR, FQNEAQ (reference sequence). V gave up 6 bases and J gave up 14 bases; unmatched junction bases: 12. This CDR3 has 15 residues. The CDR3 protein is CASSHSGTSGGSVYF. CDR3 DNA sequence: TGTGCCAGCAGTCATTCCGGGACTAGCGGGGGGTCAGTGTATTTT.

The chain joins TRBV5-1 to TRBJ1-2, with 7 positions matching TRBD1. The V gene's germline CDR1 is SGHRS and CDR2 YFSETQ. This CDR3 contains 14 residues. V trimming: 4 bases; J trimming: 7 bases; junction bases outside the gene matches: 10. The CDR3 nucleotides read TGCGCCAGCAGCACCGGGACAGACTCTTCTGGCTACACCTTC. Translation gives CASSTGTDSSGYTF.

V is TRBV5-1 and J is TRBJ2-5; 8 bases are a match to TRBD2. The CDR3 consists of 15 residues. CDR1 and CDR2 from the germline V gene are SGHRS and YFSETQ. The V segment lost 4 bases and the J segment 3 bases; nucleotides outside the gene matches: 8. CDR3 region: CASSPGGAQEETQYF. CDR3 coding DNA: TGCGCCAGCAGCCCGGGGGGGGCTCAGGAAGAGACCCAGTACTTC.

The chain employs TRBV18 and TRBJ2-6; a weak D match, TRBD1 (5 bases). CDR1 is KGHSH and CDR2 is LQKENI in the germline V gene. The CDR3 runs to 18 residues. The ends were cut back, 3 bases at V and 0 bases at J, with 15 bases in the middle. The CDR3 DNA reads as TGTGCCAGCTCACCCCGACTCGACAGCAGCTCTGGGGCCAACGTCCTGACTTTC. This sequence encodes CASSPRLDSSSGANVLTF.